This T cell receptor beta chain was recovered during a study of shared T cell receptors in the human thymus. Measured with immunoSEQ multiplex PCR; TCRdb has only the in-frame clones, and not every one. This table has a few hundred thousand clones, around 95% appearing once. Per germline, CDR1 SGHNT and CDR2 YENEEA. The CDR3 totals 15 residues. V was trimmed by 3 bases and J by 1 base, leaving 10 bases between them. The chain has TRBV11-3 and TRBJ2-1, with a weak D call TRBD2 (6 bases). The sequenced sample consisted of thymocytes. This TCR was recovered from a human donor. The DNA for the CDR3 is TGTGCCAGCAGCTTCGGGACTCCTTCCTACAATGAGCAGTTCTTC. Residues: CASSFGTPSYNEQFF.